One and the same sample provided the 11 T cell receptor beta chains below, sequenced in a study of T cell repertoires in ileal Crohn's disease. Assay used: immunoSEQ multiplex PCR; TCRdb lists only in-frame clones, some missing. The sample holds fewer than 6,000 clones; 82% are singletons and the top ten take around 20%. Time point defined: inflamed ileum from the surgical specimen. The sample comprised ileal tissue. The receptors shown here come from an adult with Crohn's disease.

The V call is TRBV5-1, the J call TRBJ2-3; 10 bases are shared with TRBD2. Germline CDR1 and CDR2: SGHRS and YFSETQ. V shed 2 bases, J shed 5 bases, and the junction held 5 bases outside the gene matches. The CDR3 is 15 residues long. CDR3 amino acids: CASSFERGGRDTQYF. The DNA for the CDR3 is TGCGCCAGCAGCTTCGAGCGGGGGGGCCGAGATACGCAGTATTTT.

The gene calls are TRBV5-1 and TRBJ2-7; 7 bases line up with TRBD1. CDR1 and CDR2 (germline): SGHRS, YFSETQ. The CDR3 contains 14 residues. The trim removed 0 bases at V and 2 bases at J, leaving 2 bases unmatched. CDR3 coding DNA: TGCGCCAGCAGCTTGGGGGACAGTACCTACGAGCAGTACTTC. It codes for CASSLGDSTYEQYF.

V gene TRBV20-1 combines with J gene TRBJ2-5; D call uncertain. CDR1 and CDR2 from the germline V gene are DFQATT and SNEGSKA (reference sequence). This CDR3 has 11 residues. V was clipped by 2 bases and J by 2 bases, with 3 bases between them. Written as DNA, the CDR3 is TGCAGTGCTAGATGGCAAGAGACCCAGTACTTC. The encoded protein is CSARWQETQYF.

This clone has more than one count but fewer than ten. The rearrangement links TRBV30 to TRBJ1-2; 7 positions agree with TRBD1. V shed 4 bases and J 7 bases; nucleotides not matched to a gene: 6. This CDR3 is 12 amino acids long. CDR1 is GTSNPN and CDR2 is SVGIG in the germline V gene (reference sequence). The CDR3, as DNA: TGTGCCTGGAATCTAAGACAGGGTGGCTACACCTTC. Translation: CAWNLRQGGYTF.

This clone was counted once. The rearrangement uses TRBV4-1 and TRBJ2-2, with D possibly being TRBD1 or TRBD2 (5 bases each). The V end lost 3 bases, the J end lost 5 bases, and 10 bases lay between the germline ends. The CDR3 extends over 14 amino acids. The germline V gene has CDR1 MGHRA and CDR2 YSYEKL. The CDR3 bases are TGCGCCAGCAGCCATTCTGGGGGAACCGGGGAGCTGTTTTTT. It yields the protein CASSHSGGTGELFF.

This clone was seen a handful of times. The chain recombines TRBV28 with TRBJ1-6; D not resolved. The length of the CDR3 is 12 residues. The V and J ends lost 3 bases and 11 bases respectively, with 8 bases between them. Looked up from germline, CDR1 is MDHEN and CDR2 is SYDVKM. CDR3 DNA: TGTGCCAGCAGTTTGCCCCTTCCACCCCTCCACTTT. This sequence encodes CASSLPLPPLHF.

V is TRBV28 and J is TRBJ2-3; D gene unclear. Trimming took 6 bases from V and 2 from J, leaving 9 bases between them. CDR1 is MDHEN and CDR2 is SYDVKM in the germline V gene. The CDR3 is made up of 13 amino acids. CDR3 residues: CASRWQPTDTQYF. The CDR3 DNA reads TGTGCCAGCAGGTGGCAGCCCACAGATACGCAGTATTTT.

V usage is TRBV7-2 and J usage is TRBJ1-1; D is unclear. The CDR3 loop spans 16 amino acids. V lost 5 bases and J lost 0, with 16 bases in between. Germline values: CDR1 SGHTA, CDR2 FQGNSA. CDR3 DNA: TGTGCCAGCAGCCGAAATACCCCCACCCTGAACACTGAAGCTTTCTTT. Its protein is CASSRNTPTLNTEAFF.

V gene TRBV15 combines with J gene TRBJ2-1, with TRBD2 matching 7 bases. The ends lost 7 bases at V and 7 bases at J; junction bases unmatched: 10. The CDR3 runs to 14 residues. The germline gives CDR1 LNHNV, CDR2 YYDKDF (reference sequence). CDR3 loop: CATTPGGSLNEQFF. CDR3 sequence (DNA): TGTGCCACCACCCCGGGCGGGAGTTTGAATGAGCAGTTCTTC. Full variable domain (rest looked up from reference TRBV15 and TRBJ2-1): DAMVIQNPRYQVTQFGKPVTLSCSQTLNHNVMYWYQQKSSQAPKLLFHYYDKDFNNEADTPDNFQSRRPNTSFCFLDIRSPGLGDTAMYLCATTPGGSLNEQFFGPGTRLTVL.

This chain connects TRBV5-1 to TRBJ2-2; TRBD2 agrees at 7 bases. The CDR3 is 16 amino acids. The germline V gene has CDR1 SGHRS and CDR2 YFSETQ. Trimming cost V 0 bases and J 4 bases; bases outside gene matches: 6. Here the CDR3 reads CASSLVAGAGTGELFF. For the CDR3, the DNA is TGCGCCAGCAGCTTGGTTGCGGGAGCGGGCACCGGGGAGCTGTTTTTT. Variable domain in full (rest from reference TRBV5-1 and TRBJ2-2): KAGVTQTPRYLIKTRGQQVTLSCSPISGHRSVSWYQQTPGQGLQFLFEYFSETQRNKGNFPGRFSGRQFSNSRSEMNVSTLELGDSALYLCASSLVAGAGTGELFFGEGSRLTVL.

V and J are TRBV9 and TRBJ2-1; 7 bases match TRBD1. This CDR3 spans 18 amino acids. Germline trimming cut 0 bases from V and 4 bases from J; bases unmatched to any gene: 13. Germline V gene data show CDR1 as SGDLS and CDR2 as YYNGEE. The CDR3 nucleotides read TGTGCCAGCAGCGTAGGATTGGGGACAGAGCACCTTTACAATGAGCAGTTCTTC. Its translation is CASSVGLGTEHLYNEQFF.